This T cell receptor beta chain emerged from a study of spatial heterogeneity in lung cancer. Study-wide context: The mean occurrence of each unique TCR and UMI combination in raw reads exceeded 9.5. Findings and caveats of the study: Follow-up blood showed ubiquitous expanded tumor TCRs less than blood at resection did.

Every TCR cDNA molecule bore its own unique molecular identifier. TCRdb itself ran the 5' RACE reads through MiXCR, one entry per CDR3 protein. The sample yields tens of thousands of distinct CDR3 sequences, about an eighth seen once. In the case of this clonotype: No antigen is known for it.

Time point specified: sample taken at primary tumor resection. Donors were some 72 untreated early-stage non-small cell lung cancer patients. The material sequenced was PBMCs, taken at surgery. The sequence was collected from a male donor with early-stage non-small cell lung cancer.

CDR3 DNA: TGTGCCAGCAGTTTATATGTCAGGACGAATTCACCCCTCCACTTT. Amino acid sequence: CASSLYVRTNSPLHF. The chain carries TRBV28 and TRBJ1-6; D is uncertain. The germline V gene has CDR1 MDHEN and CDR2 SYDVKM. This CDR3 region has 15 residues. The V end was cut by 1 base, the J end by 7 bases, with 11 bases between. Full variable domain (remainder filled in from reference TRBV28 and TRBJ1-6): DVKVTQSSRYLVKRTGEKVFLECVQDMDHENMFWYRQDPGLGLRLIYFSYDVKMKEKGDIPEGYSVSREKKERFSLILESASTNQTSMYLCASSLYVRTNSPLHFGNGTRLTVT.